This TCR beta chain was profiled in a study of graft-versus-host responses after intestinal transplantation. For the study at large: Anti-thymocyte globulin induction was given to all recipients, followed by tacrolimus and steroids for around three years.

About this clone: Its antigen remains unknown.

Germline V gene lookup returns CDR1 SNHLY and CDR2 FYNNEI. Trimming took off 7 bases at V and 6 bases at J, with 24 bases between the two ends. This CDR3 contains 16 residues. Whole-study findings and limits: Within allografts, high graft-versus-host to host-versus-graft clonal ratios were seen among patients with graft-donor T cell macrochimerism. The marrow of recipients harbored GvH clones, and ileum or blood showed some of them first.

Data came from immunoSEQ multiplex PCR; TCRdb stores just in-frame clones and leaves some out. Among roughly 40,000 clones, roughly 90% were seen once, and the ten largest hold around 4.8%. Here the sequenced sample was PBMCs, taken 524 days after transplant. The TCR comes from a human patient who received an intestinal transplant, so some T cells may come from the graft donor. This chain uses TRBV2 with TRBJ1-2; a weak D match, TRBD1 (5 bases). CDR3 nucleotide sequence: TGTGCCAGCAAGGAAGGTCCGACTGGGGGATCGGATGGCTACACCTTC. Amino acids: CASKEGPTGGSDGYTF. Full variable domain (rest looked up from reference TRBV2 and TRBJ1-2): EPEVTQTPSHQVTQMGQEVILRCVPISNHLYFYWYRQILGQKVEFLVSFYNNEISEKSEIFDDQFSVERPDGSNFTLKIRSTKLEDSAMYFCASKEGPTGGSDGYTFGSGTRLTVV.